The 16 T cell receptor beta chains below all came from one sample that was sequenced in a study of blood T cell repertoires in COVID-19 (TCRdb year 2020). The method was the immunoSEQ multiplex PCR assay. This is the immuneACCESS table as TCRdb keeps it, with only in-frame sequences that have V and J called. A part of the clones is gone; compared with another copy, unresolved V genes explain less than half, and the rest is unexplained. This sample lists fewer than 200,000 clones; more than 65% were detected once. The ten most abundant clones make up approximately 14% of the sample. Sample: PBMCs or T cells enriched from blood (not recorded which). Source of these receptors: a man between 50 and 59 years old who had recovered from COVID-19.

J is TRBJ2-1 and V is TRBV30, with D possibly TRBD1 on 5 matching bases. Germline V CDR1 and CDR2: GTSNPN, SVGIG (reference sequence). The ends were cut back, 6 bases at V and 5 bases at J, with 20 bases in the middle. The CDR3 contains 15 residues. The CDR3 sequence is CACNPWGRSDNEQFF. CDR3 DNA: TGTGCCTGCAACCCATGGGGCAGATCTGACAATGAGCAGTTCTTC.

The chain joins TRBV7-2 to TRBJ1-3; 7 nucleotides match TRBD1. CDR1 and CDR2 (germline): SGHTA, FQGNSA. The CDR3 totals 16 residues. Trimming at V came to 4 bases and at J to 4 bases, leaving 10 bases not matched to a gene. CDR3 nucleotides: TGTGCCAGCAGCTCAGATGGGGGGACAGCAGGAAACACCATATATTTT. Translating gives CASSSDGGTAGNTIYF.

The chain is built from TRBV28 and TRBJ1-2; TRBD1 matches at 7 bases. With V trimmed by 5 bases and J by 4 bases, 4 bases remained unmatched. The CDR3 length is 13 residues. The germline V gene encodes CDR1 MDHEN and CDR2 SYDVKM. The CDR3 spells CASSVGQRYGYTF. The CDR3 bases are TGTGCCAGCAGTGTGGGACAGCGCTATGGCTACACCTTC.

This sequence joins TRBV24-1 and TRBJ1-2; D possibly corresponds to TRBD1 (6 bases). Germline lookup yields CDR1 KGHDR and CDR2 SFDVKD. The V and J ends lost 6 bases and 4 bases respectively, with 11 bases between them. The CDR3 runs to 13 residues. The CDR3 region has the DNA TGTGCCACCAGTCAGGGGCGGACCTATGGCTACACCTTC. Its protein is CATSQGRTYGYTF.

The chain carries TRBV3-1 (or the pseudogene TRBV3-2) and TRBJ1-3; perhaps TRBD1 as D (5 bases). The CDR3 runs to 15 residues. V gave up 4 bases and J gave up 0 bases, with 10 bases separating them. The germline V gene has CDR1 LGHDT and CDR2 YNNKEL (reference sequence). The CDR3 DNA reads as TGTGCCAGCAGCCCCGACAGCACCTCTGGAAACACCATATATTTT. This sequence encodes CASSPDSTSGNTIYF.

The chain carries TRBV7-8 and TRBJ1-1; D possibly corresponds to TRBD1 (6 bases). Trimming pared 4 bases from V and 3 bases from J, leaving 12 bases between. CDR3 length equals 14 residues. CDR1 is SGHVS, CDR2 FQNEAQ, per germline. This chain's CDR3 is CASSSLTGHTEAFF. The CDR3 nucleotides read TGTGCCAGCAGCTCCCTGACAGGACACACTGAAGCTTTCTTT.

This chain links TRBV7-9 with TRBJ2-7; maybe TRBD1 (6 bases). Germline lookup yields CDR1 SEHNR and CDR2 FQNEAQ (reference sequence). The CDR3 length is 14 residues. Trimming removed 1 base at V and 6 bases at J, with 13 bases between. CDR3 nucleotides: TGTGCCAGCAGCTTAGGACAGGCCGACGGCGAGCAGTACTTC. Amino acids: CASSLGQADGEQYF.

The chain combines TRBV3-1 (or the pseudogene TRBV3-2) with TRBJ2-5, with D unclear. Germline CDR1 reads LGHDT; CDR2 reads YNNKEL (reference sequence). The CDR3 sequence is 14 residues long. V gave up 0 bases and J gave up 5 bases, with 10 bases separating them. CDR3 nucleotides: TGTGCCAGCAGCCAAGACCCGGGTGGGGAGACCCAGTACTTC. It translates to CASSQDPGGETQYF.

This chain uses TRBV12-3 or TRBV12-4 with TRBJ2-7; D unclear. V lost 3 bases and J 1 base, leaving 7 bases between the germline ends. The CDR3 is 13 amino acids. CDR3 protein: CASSFSVSYEQYF. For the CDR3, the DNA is TGTGCCAGCAGTTTTTCTGTTTCCTACGAGCAGTACTTC.

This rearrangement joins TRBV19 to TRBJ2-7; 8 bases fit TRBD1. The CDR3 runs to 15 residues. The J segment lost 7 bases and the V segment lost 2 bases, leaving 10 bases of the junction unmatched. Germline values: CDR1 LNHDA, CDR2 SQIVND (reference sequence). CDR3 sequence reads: CASSIPDREFQEQYF. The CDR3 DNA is TGTGCCAGTAGTATACCGGACAGGGAATTTCAGGAGCAGTACTTC.

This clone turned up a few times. CDR3 in DNA: TGTGCCAGCAGTTTTGGACAGCCAACGGGAACAGATACGCAGTATTTT. It yields the protein CASSFGQPTGTDTQYF. The chain uses TRBV5-6 and TRBJ2-3; a possible D gene is TRBD1 (6 bases). Germline assignment: CDR1 SGHDT and CDR2 YYEEEE. The CDR3 extends over 16 amino acids. V lost 5 bases to trimming and J lost 3 bases, with 19 bases between them. Drawing the rest from reference TRBV5-6 and TRBJ2-3, the complete variable domain is DAGVTQSPTHLIKTRGQQVTLRCSPKSGHDTVSWYQQALGQGPQFIFQYYEEEERQRGNFPDRFSGHQFPNYSSELNVNALLLGDSALYLCASSFGQPTGTDTQYFGPGTRLTVL.

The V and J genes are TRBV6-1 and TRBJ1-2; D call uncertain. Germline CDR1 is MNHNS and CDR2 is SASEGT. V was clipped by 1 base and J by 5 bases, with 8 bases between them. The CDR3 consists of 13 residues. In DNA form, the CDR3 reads TGTGCCAGCAGTGAAGACCGAGGATATGGCTACACCTTC. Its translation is CASSEDRGYGYTF.

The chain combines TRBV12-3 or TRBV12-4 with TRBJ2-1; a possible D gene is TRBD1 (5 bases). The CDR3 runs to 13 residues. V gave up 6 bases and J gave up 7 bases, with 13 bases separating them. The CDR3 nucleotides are TGTGCCAGCAGGGGGCTTGGGGCTAATGAGCAGTTCTTC. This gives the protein CASRGLGANEQFF.

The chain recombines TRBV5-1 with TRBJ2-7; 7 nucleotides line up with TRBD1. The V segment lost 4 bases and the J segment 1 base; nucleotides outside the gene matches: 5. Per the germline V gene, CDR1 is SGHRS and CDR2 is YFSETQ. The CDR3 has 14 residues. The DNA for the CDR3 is TGCGCCAGCAGCGAGACAGGGATTTCCTACGAGCAGTACTTC. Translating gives CASSETGISYEQYF.

CDR3 DNA: TGTGCCAGCACCCGGGACAGGGCATACGAGCAGTACTTC. Protein product: CASTRDRAYEQYF. J is TRBJ2-7 and V is TRBV6-8; 9 nucleotides agree with TRBD1. Trimming cost V 7 bases and J 4 bases; bases outside gene matches: 5. The CDR3 loop spans 13 amino acids. The germline CDR1 and CDR2 sequences are MNHGY and SAAAGT.

The CDR3 here is CASEQGKCSYNEQFF. CDR3 sequence (DNA): TGTGCCAGCGAACAGGGAAAGTGCTCCTACAATGAGCAGTTCTTC. This chain uses TRBV21-1 with TRBJ2-1; the table names TRBD1, a call not compared with the DNA. TRBV21-1 is a recognized pseudogene. CDR3 length: 15 residues.